The clone carrying this T cell receptor (beta chain) was observed a few times. No antigen is known for it. The assay was immunoSEQ multiplex PCR, and TCRdb's table has in-frame clones only and misses some. Among approximately 82,000 clones listed, around four fifths were seen once. These data belong to a study of OX40 agonist ivuxolimab in advanced cancers. Findings of the study overall: Average numbers of expanded clones were greater in CD8+ T cells than in CD4+.

The CDR3 length is 14 residues. Germline V gene lookup returns CDR1 MNHEY and CDR2 SVGAGI. J gave up 1 base and V 6 bases, and 5 bases lay outside the gene matches. V and J are TRBV6-5 and TRBJ1-2, with 7 bases aligning to TRBD1. The clonotype was recovered from an adult with an advanced solid tumor such as melanoma, head and neck, liver or kidney cancer. The sample in question was CD4+ or CD8+ T cells sorted from blood, obtained in a trial of the OX40 agonist ivuxolimab. This CDR3 is CASSADRDNYGYTF. The CDR3 region has the DNA TGTGCCAGCAGCGCAGACAGGGATAACTATGGCTACACCTTC.